This T cell receptor (beta chain) was captured in a study of blood T cell repertoires in COVID-19. Whole-study context: Some COVID-19 samples were acute and others convalescent; all came from the United States, Italy and Spain. T cells, B-cell-depleted T cells, or PBMCs provided the cDNA or gDNA that served as material.

Germline V gene data show CDR1 as MNHEY and CDR2 as SVGAGI. The ends were cut back, 5 bases at V and 1 base at J, with 9 bases in the middle. The CDR3 covers 13 residues. This clone was detected a few times. As originally analysed: Amplification of reference gene primers was used by the study to estimate nucleated cell counts. Only in-frame clones appear in the TCRdb table, and some are missing; sequencing was by immunoSEQ multiplex PCR. V and J calls and clone size are those listed in that table; D and trimming were worked out from the DNA. The repertoire consists of roughly 150,000 clones, with roughly nine tenths occurring once and the leading ten covering approximately 15%.

The sequenced material came from peripheral blood. The source is a woman aged 40 to 55 with acute or convalescent COVID-19. The rearrangement joins TRBV6-5 to TRBJ2-7; a weak D match, TRBD1 (6 bases). For the CDR3, the DNA is TGTGCCAGCAGTCCCCAGGGGTCCTACGAGCAGTACTTC. Its protein is CASSPQGSYEQYF.